This T cell receptor beta chain was found in a study of T-cell memory formation after mild COVID-19. Constant-segment primers and 5'RACE yielded cDNA libraries for TCR alpha and TCR beta, each carrying sample barcodes and UMIs. TCRdb ran MiXCR on the 5' RACE reads and lists one entry per CDR3 protein. Among approximately 190,000 distinct CDR3 sequences listed, around 19% were seen once. The CDR3 extends over 14 amino acids. Germline-derived CDR1 and CDR2 are GTSNPN and SVGIG (reference sequence). V gave up 0 bases and J gave up 4 bases, with 12 bases separating them. About this clonotype: Its antigen remains unidentified.

Study outcomes and limitations: Chiefly within CM and EM were the contracting CD4+ clones; CD8+ ones were within EMRA. Pre-infection memory showed some responding clones, and this suggested that cross-reactive memory joined. Clones shrinking between day 15 and 85 showed a balanced CD4/CD8 split, and those that grew later tilted toward CD4+.

The genes are TRBV30 and TRBJ1-2; D is undetermined. The specimen sequenced was PBMCs or a T cell subset sorted from them (not recorded which). The TCR originated in an adult woman who had mild COVID-19 (a few samples of this study predate the infection). Cell type and time point are not known. The CDR3 coding sequence is TGTGCCTGGAGTGTACCGGCCGGCCTCTATGGCTACACCTTC. Residues: CAWSVPAGLYGYTF.